The 32 T cell receptor beta chains below were found in one sample sequenced in a study of shared clonotypes between healthy human individuals. Sequencing was performed with immunoSEQ multiplex PCR; in TCRdb, only in-frame clones are kept and a portion is missing. The sample contains 2 million to 2.5 million clones, 85% to 95% of which appear only once. Source material: naive CD4+ T cells from PBMCs. Subset here: CD45RA+ positively selected. Receptors were obtained from a man younger than 35 in good health. Some clones in this sample may be carry-over from other donors' samples.

The chain joins TRBV20-1 to TRBJ1-2, with D possibly TRBD1 on 6 matching bases. CDR1 is DFQATT and CDR2 is SNEGSKA in the germline V gene (reference sequence). This CDR3 is built from 10 residues. The CDR3 coding sequence is TGCTCCGGGCAGGGGAATGGCTACACCTTC. This gives the protein CSGQGNGYTF.

V gene TRBV19 combines with J gene TRBJ1-5; D may be TRBD1 (5 bases). V was shortened by 7 bases and J by 4 bases, with 20 bases between the two germline ends. Germline CDR1 is LNHDA and CDR2 is SQIVND (reference sequence). The CDR3 sequence is 16 residues long. The CDR3 coding sequence is TGTGCCAGTACCACATCCCGTGGGGCCGCAAATCAGCCCCAGCATTTT. Protein sequence: CASTTSRGAANQPQHF. Based on the CDR3 plus reference TRBV19 and TRBJ1-5, the full variable domain is DGGITQSPKYLFRKEGQNVTLSCEQNLNHDAMYWYRQDPGQGLRLIYYSQIVNDFQKGDIAEGYSVSREKKESFPLTVTSAQKNPTAFYLCASTTSRGAANQPQHFGDGTRLSIL.

This clone was found once. V and J are TRBV2 and TRBJ2-5; D uncertain. The CDR3 sequence is 15 residues long. CDR1 and CDR2 (germline): SNHLY, FYNNEI. V lost 4 bases to trimming and J lost 5 bases, with 17 bases between them. The CDR3 here is CASSGVFTGGETQYF. CDR3 nucleotides: TGTGCCAGCAGTGGGGTATTTACCGGTGGGGAGACCCAGTACTTC.

The count of this clone is one. The chain couples TRBV28 to TRBJ1-5, with D possibly TRBD1 on 6 matching bases. The CDR3 contains 14 residues. The germline V gene has CDR1 MDHEN and CDR2 SYDVKM. Trimming took 5 bases from V and 7 from J, leaving 15 bases between them. CDR3 amino acids: CASSQGNSGQPQHF. For the CDR3, the DNA is TGTGCCAGCAGTCAGGGGAATAGCGGGCAGCCCCAGCATTTT. Full variable domain (rest looked up from reference TRBV28 and TRBJ1-5): DVKVTQSSRYLVKRTGEKVFLECVQDMDHENMFWYRQDPGLGLRLIYFSYDVKMKEKGDIPEGYSVSREKKERFSLILESASTNQTSMYLCASSQGNSGQPQHFGDGTRLSIL.

The chain employs TRBV19 and TRBJ2-3; weak D call: TRBD1 (5 bases). The V and J ends lost 4 bases and 5 bases respectively, with 10 bases between them. CDR1 LNHDA and CDR2 SQIVND come from the germline V gene (reference sequence). CDR3 size: 13 residues. DNA for the CDR3: TGTGCCAGTAGTAGGGGCGCGGAAGATACGCAGTATTTT. Protein: CASSRGAEDTQYF.

As concerns this clone: The same CDR3 also results from other DNA sequences found in this sample. This chain uses TRBV30 with TRBJ1-3; D is unclear. Germline values: CDR1 GTSNPN, CDR2 SVGIG (reference sequence). This CDR3 contains 13 residues. Trimming left V 0 bases short and J 2 bases short, with 5 bases between. CDR3 residues: CAWSVGTGNTIYF. The CDR3 DNA reads as TGTGCCTGGAGTGTGGGTACTGGAAACACCATATATTTT.

This clone occurred a few times. V and J are TRBV30 and TRBJ1-1; perhaps TRBD1 as D (5 bases). The CDR3 runs to 14 residues. The germline V gene encodes CDR1 GTSNPN and CDR2 SVGIG (reference sequence). Trimming removed 2 bases from V and 2 bases from J, with 12 bases in between. This chain's CDR3 is CAWSKGTVNTEAFF. The CDR3 DNA reads TGTGCCTGGAGTAAGGGGACGGTAAACACTGAAGCTTTCTTT.

The chain is built from TRBV9 and TRBJ1-2; D unclear. Germline V gives CDR1 SGDLS, CDR2 YYNGEE. The V gene lost 4 bases and the J gene lost 7 bases, with 11 bases spanning the gap. CDR3 size: 12 residues. CDR3 sequence reads: CASSSDLFGYTF. The CDR3 nucleotides read TGTGCCAGCAGCTCCGACCTTTTTGGCTACACCTTC.

This clone was seen just once. J is TRBJ1-1 and V is TRBV4-3; 8 bases match TRBD1. V lost 0 bases to trimming and J lost 5 bases; unmatched junction nucleotides: 5. This CDR3 region has 15 residues. Germline V gene lookup returns CDR1 LGHNA and CDR2 YSLEER. CDR3 in amino acids: CASSQDDRGGTEAFF. CDR3 DNA: TGCGCCAGCAGCCAAGATGACAGGGGTGGGACTGAAGCTTTCTTT.

The chain combines TRBV2 with TRBJ2-3, with D possibly being TRBD1 (6 bases). The CDR3 has 14 residues. Trimming stripped 8 bases from V and 6 bases from J, with 18 bases between. Per the germline V gene, CDR1 is SNHLY and CDR2 is FYNNEI. DNA for the CDR3: TGTGCCAGCTCTCAGGGGTGGGTTTCTGATACGCAGTATTTT. It translates to CASSQGWVSDTQYF.

The chain carries TRBV27 and TRBJ1-1; no firm D call. This CDR3 comprises 14 residues. The germline CDR1 and CDR2 sequences are MNHEY and SMNVEV (reference sequence). V was clipped by 2 bases and J by 2 bases, with 9 bases between them. The CDR3 DNA is TGTGCCAGCAGTTTACGAGGGATAAACACTGAAGCTTTCTTT. Protein sequence: CASSLRGINTEAFF.

The table lists this clone with a few counts. The sample has other DNA sequences that encode this CDR3 too. The chain links TRBV9 to TRBJ1-5; TRBD1 aligns across 7 bases. CDR3 length: 14 amino acids. Trimming at V came to 4 bases and at J to 4 bases, leaving 5 bases not matched to a gene. The germline gives CDR1 SGDLS, CDR2 YYNGEE. CDR3 coding DNA: TGTGCCAGCAGCCCCGGGACAGTTAATCAGCCCCAGCATTTT. Translation gives CASSPGTVNQPQHF.

This sequence joins TRBV30 and TRBJ1-3, with 7 bases identical to TRBD1. Looked up from germline, CDR1 is GTSNPN and CDR2 is SVGIG (reference sequence). The CDR3 extends over 14 amino acids. The ends lost 4 bases at V and 4 bases at J; junction bases unmatched: 7. The CDR3 nucleotides are TGTGCCTGGAACTCCGACAGGGAAGGAAACACCATATATTTT. Translation: CAWNSDREGNTIYF.

The chain is built from TRBV5-4 and TRBJ2-7; maybe TRBD1 (5 bases). V lost 2 bases and J 2 bases, leaving 11 bases between the germline ends. Germline lookup yields CDR1 SGHNT and CDR2 YYREEE (reference sequence). The CDR3 extends over 14 amino acids. The CDR3 region is CASSFRTQTYEQYF. Written as DNA, the CDR3 is TGTGCCAGCAGCTTCAGGACACAGACCTACGAGCAGTACTTC.

J is TRBJ2-3 and V is TRBV9, with 12 bases identical to TRBD1. Germline trimming cut 3 bases from V and 1 base from J; bases unmatched to any gene: 6. The length of the CDR3 is 17 residues. The germline gives CDR1 SGDLS, CDR2 YYNGEE. In DNA form, the CDR3 reads TGTGCCAGCAGCGGGGACAGGGGGCTCCGGGGCACAGATACGCAGTATTTT. It yields the protein CASSGDRGLRGTDTQYF.

The chain has TRBV5-4 and TRBJ1-3, with D possibly TRBD1 on 5 matching bases. CDR1 and CDR2 from the germline V gene are SGHNT and YYREEE (reference sequence). The CDR3 extends over 18 amino acids. V was shortened by 0 bases and J by 4 bases, with 20 bases between the two germline ends. DNA of the CDR3: TGTGCCAGCAGCTTGGCCTTTGGGGGGTTAAATACCGGAAACACCATATATTTT. Translating it yields CASSLAFGGLNTGNTIYF.

The rearrangement links TRBV4-3 to TRBJ2-7; 14 nucleotides align to TRBD2. Germline V lookup: CDR1 LGHNA, CDR2 YSLEER. The trim removed 3 bases at V and 3 bases at J, leaving 10 bases unmatched. The CDR3 is made up of 18 amino acids. CDR3 sequence reads: CASSHLAGLAGGSYEQYF. For the CDR3, the DNA is TGCGCCAGCAGCCACTTAGCAGGACTAGCGGGAGGAAGCTACGAGCAGTACTTC.

The chain combines TRBV6-4 with TRBJ2-7, with 9 bases lining up with TRBD2. Germline lookup yields CDR1 MRHNA and CDR2 SNTAGT. The trim removed 6 bases at V and 2 bases at J, leaving 5 bases unmatched. This CDR3 has 14 amino acids. The CDR3 sequence is CASRPTSGTYEQYF. DNA for the CDR3: TGTGCCAGCAGGCCGACTAGCGGAACCTACGAGCAGTACTTC.

This rearrangement joins TRBV9 to TRBJ2-7, with TRBD1 matching over 8 bases. CDR3 length: 14 amino acids. Looked up from germline, CDR1 is SGDLS and CDR2 is YYNGEE. Germline trimming cut 3 bases from V and 6 bases from J; bases unmatched to any gene: 8. This CDR3 reads CASSDRGWTSEQYF. In nucleotides, the CDR3 is TGTGCCAGCAGCGACAGGGGGTGGACGTCCGAGCAGTACTTC.

V and J are TRBV5-1 and TRBJ2-5; D gene uncertain. Between the trimmed V and J ends, which lost 5 bases and 4 bases, there was a span of 21 bases. The CDR3 loop spans 16 amino acids. CDR1 SGHRS and CDR2 YFSETQ come from the germline V gene. CDR3 loop: CASSGRSELLRETQYF. CDR3 nucleotides: TGCGCCAGCAGTGGGCGGTCAGAACTCCTTAGAGAGACCCAGTACTTC.

The CDR3 loop is CASSYIAGGPAETQYF. CDR3 DNA: TGCGCCAGCAGCTATATAGCGGGAGGGCCGGCGGAGACCCAGTACTTC. The chain couples TRBV5-1 to TRBJ2-5; 11 nucleotides line up with TRBD2. From germline, CDR1 is SGHRS and CDR2 YFSETQ. This CDR3 has 16 residues. V lost 3 bases, J lost 5 bases, and 9 bases stayed unmatched. Full variable domain (remainder filled in from reference TRBV5-1 and TRBJ2-5): KAGVTQTPRYLIKTRGQQVTLSCSPISGHRSVSWYQQTPGQGLQFLFEYFSETQRNKGNFPGRFSGRQFSNSRSEMNVSTLELGDSALYLCASSYIAGGPAETQYFGPGTRLLVL.

The V gene is TRBV2, the J gene TRBJ2-1, with D tentatively TRBD2 (6 bases). This CDR3 comprises 17 residues. Germline values: CDR1 SNHLY, CDR2 FYNNEI. Trimming shortened V by 7 bases and J by 8 bases, and 27 bases separated the two germline ends. This CDR3 is CASKSVPTSRPRDEQFF. CDR3 coding DNA: TGTGCCAGCAAATCCGTCCCAACTAGCCGTCCTCGGGATGAGCAGTTCTTC. Variable domain in full (rest from reference TRBV2 and TRBJ2-1): EPEVTQTPSHQVTQMGQEVILRCVPISNHLYFYWYRQILGQKVEFLVSFYNNEISEKSEIFDDQFSVERPDGSNFTLKIRSTKLEDSAMYFCASKSVPTSRPRDEQFFGPGTRLTVL.

The chain couples TRBV9 to TRBJ2-5, with a weak D call TRBD1 (5 bases). CDR3 length: 14 amino acids. From germline, CDR1 is SGDLS and CDR2 YYNGEE. V was cut by 3 bases and J by 2 bases, with 11 bases left in between. CDR3 bases: TGTGCCAGCAGCGCGTGGACACTACAAGAGACCCAGTACTTC. Translation gives CASSAWTLQETQYF. Combining the CDR3 with reference TRBV9 and TRBJ2-5 gives the whole variable domain DSGVTQTPKHLITATGQRVTLRCSPRSGDLSVYWYQQSLDQGLQFLIQYYNGEERAKGNILERFSAQQFPDLHSELNLSSLELGDSALYFCASSAWTLQETQYFGPGTRLLVL.

V is TRBV5-1 and J is TRBJ1-2, with 11 bases lining up with TRBD1. V dropped 5 bases and J dropped 3; count of bases not matched to a gene: 9. CDR3 length equals 16 residues. From germline, CDR1 is SGHRS and CDR2 YFSETQ. The CDR3 protein is CASRSGPGQGDYGYTF. In DNA, the CDR3 is TGCGCCAGCAGATCCGGACCGGGACAGGGGGACTATGGCTACACCTTC.

This clone has only one observation. The chain recombines TRBV11-3 with TRBJ2-3; maybe TRBD1 (6 bases). V was shortened by 5 bases and J by 0 bases, with 9 bases between the two germline ends. The CDR3 sequence is 14 residues long. Germline CDR1 SGHNT, CDR2 YENEEA. The DNA for the CDR3 is TGTGCCAGCAGCACGGACAGAAGCACAGATACGCAGTATTTT. This encodes CASSTDRSTDTQYF.

The V and J genes are TRBV18 and TRBJ2-7; TRBD1 agrees at 7 bases. Trimming took 5 bases from V and 5 from J; bases not matched to a gene: 6. CDR3 length: 13 amino acids. Germline CDR1 KGHSH, CDR2 LQKENI. The DNA for the CDR3 is TGTGCCAGCTCAAACCGGGACAGCCACGAGCAGTACTTC. Amino acid sequence: CASSNRDSHEQYF.

The V call is TRBV7-9, the J call TRBJ1-2; D uncertain. The CDR3 contains 11 residues. The ends were cut back, 7 bases at V and 1 base at J, with 4 bases in the middle. CDR1 and CDR2 from the germline V gene are SEHNR and FQNEAQ (reference sequence). CDR3 amino acids: CASTSNYGYTF. The CDR3 DNA sequence: TGTGCCAGCACCAGTAACTATGGCTACACCTTC.

The CDR3 protein is CASSLRTGKTSGPQETQYF. In nucleotides, the CDR3 is TGTGCCAGCAGCCTTCGGACAGGGAAGACTAGCGGGCCCCAAGAGACCCAGTACTTC. The V gene is TRBV7-8, the J gene TRBJ2-5, with TRBD2 matching 10 bases. The CDR3 sequence is 19 residues long. Per the germline V gene, CDR1 is SGHVS and CDR2 is FQNEAQ. V lost 5 bases and J lost 1; bases outside the gene matches: 16. The entire variable domain, with the rest obtained from reference TRBV7-8 and TRBJ2-5, is as follows: GAGVSQSPRYKVAKRGQDVALRCDPISGHVSLFWYQQALGQGPEFLTYFQNEAQLDKSGLPSDRFFAERPEGSVSTLKIQRTQQEDSAVYLCASSLRTGKTSGPQETQYFGPGTRLLVL.

This chain connects TRBV28 to TRBJ1-1; D is undetermined. V dropped 3 bases and J dropped 6 bases, with 5 bases sitting between them. Germline V gene data show CDR1 as MDHEN and CDR2 as SYDVKM. The CDR3 runs 11 residues. The CDR3 spells CASSFFAEAFF. CDR3 nucleotide sequence: TGTGCCAGCAGTTTTTTCGCTGAAGCTTTCTTT.

This rearrangement joins TRBV9 to TRBJ1-2; D ambiguous. The CDR3 is 16 residues long. Germline V gene sequence: CDR1 SGDLS, CDR2 YYNGEE. V lost 2 bases, J lost 2 bases, and 16 bases lay in between. Here the CDR3 DNA reads TGTGCCAGCAGCGTCGATCTTGGCCGGGGAAACTATGGCTACACCTTC. Translating gives CASSVDLGRGNYGYTF.

This clone was seen once. Other DNA variants within this sample encode the same CDR3. The V call is TRBV13, the J call TRBJ2-7; the D is unclear. Germline loops: CDR1 PRHDT, CDR2 FYEKMQ (reference sequence). The ends were cut back, 5 bases at V and 2 bases at J, with 10 bases in the middle. The CDR3 totals 13 residues. The CDR3 DNA follows: TGTGCCAGCAGCCCTACAGATACCTACGAGCAGTACTTC. This sequence encodes CASSPTDTYEQYF.

The rearrangement joins TRBV5-5 to TRBJ2-7; D remains unclear. V was clipped by 0 bases and J by 7 bases, with 5 bases between them. There are 11 residues in the CDR3. Germline CDR1 reads SGHKS; CDR2 reads YYEKEE (reference sequence). CDR3 amino acids: CASSLGNEQYF. The CDR3 nucleotides read TGTGCCAGCAGCTTGGGGAATGAGCAGTACTTC.